This T cell receptor (beta chain) was observed in a study of T cells in Graves' hyperthyroidism and ophthalmopathy. The germline gives CDR1 SGHRS, CDR2 YFSETQ. The length of the CDR3 is 16 residues. The V gene end was trimmed by 4 bases and the J gene end by 1 base; junction bases not matched to a gene: 6. Ten or more counts support this clonotype. Amplification of TCR beta CDR3 regions used RNA as the template. The primer set for the first-round RT-PCR of the TCR CDR3 was HTBI. Each CDR3 protein is one row after TCRdb ran MiXCR on the multiplex PCR reads. The repertoire includes around 580,000 distinct CDR3 sequences, around 17% of them detected once, and about 17% sits in the top ten.

The chain combines TRBV5-1 with TRBJ2-1; 9 bases are shared with TRBD1. The specimen sequenced was blood. This TCR was recovered from a woman between 18 and 30 years old with Graves' hyperthyroidism. The CDR3 loop is CASSPVTGGSYNEQFF. The CDR3 coding sequence is TGCGCCAGCAGCCCCGTGACAGGGGGGTCCTACAATGAGCAGTTCTTC.